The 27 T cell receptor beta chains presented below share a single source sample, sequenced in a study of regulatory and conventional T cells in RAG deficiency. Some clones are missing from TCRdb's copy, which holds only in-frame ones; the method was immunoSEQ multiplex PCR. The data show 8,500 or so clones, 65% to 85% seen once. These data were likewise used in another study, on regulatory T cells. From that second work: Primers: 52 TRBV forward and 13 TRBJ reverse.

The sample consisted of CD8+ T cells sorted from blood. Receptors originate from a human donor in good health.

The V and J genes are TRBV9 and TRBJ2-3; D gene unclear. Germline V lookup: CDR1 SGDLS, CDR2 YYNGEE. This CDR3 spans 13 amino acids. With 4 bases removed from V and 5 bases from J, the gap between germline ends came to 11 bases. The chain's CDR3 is CASSTKRVDTQYF. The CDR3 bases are TGTGCCAGCAGCACTAAAAGGGTAGATACGCAGTATTTT.

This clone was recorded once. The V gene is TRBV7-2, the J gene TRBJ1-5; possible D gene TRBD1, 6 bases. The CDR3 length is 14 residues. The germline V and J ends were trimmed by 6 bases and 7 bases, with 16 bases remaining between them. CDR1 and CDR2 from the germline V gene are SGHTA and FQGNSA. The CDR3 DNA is TGTGCCAGCAGACCAACAGGGCAAGGGCAGCCCCAGCATTTT. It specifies CASRPTGQGQPQHF.

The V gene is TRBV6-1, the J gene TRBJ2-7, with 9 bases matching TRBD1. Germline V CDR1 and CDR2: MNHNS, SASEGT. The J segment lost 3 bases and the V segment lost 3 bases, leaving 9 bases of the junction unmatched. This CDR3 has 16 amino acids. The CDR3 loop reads CASSDQGTGIGYEQYF. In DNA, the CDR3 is TGTGCCAGCAGTGACCAAGGGACAGGGATAGGCTACGAGCAGTACTTC.

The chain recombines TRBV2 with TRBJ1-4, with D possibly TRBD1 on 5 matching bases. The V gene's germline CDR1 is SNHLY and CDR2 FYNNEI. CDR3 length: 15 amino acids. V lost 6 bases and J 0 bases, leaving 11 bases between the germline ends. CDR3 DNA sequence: TGTGCCAGCAGCAAGGACACATCAACTAATGAAAAACTGTTTTTT. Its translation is CASSKDTSTNEKLFF.

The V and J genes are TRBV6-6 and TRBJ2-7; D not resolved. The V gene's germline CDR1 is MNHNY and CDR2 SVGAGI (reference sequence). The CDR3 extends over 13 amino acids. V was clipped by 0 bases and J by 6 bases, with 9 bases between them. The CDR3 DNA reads TGTGCCAGCAGTTACTCGATCGCGAGCGAGCAGTACTTC. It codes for CASSYSIASEQYF.

The CDR3 sequence is CSARGGGGYTF. The DNA for the CDR3 is TGCAGTGCTAGAGGTGGAGGCGGCTACACCTTC. The chain links TRBV20-1 to TRBJ1-2, with D hard to call. The CDR3 loop spans 11 amino acids. Germline values: CDR1 DFQATT, CDR2 SNEGSKA (reference sequence). V lost 1 base to trimming and J lost 8 bases, with 8 bases between them.

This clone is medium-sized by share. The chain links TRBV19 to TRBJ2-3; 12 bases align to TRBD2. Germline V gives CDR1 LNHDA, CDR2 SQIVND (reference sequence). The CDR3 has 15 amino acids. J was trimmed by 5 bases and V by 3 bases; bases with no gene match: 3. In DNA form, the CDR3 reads TGTGCCAGTAGTATCCAGGGACTAGCGGGAGATACGCAGTATTTT. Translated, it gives CASSIQGLAGDTQYF. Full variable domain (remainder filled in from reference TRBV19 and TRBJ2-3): DGGITQSPKYLFRKEGQNVTLSCEQNLNHDAMYWYRQDPGQGLRLIYYSQIVNDFQKGDIAEGYSVSREKKESFPLTVTSAQKNPTAFYLCASSIQGLAGDTQYFGPGTRLTVL.

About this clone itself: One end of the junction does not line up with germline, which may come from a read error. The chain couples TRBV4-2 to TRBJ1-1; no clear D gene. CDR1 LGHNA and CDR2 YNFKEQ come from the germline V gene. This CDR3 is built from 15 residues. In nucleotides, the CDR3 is TGTGTCAGCAGCCAAGATCGGCCACAAGTCGCTGAAGCTTTCTTT. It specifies CVSSQDRPQVAEAFF.

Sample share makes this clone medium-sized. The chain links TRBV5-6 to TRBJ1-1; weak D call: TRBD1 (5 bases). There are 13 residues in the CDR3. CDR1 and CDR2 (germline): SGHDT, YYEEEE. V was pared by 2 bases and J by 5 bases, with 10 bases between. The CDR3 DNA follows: TGTGCCAGCAGCTTTCCGGAGGGGACTGAAGCTTTCTTT. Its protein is CASSFPEGTEAFF. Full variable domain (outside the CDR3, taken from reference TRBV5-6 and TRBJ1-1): DAGVTQSPTHLIKTRGQQVTLRCSPKSGHDTVSWYQQALGQGPQFIFQYYEEEERQRGNFPDRFSGHQFPNYSSELNVNALLLGDSALYLCASSFPEGTEAFFGQGTRLTVV.

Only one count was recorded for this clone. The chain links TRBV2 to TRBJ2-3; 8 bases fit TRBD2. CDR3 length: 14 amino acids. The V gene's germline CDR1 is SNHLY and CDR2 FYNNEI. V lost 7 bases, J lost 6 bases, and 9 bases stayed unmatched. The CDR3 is CASKGSGSVDTQYF. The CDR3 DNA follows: TGTGCCAGCAAAGGAAGCGGGAGTGTGGATACGCAGTATTTT.

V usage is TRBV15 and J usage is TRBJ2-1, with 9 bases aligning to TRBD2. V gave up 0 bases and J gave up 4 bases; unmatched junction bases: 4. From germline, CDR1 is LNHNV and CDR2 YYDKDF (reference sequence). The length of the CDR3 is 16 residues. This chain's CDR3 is CATSRDGAGGYNEQFF. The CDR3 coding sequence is TGTGCCACCAGCAGAGATGGAGCGGGGGGATACAATGAGCAGTTCTTC.

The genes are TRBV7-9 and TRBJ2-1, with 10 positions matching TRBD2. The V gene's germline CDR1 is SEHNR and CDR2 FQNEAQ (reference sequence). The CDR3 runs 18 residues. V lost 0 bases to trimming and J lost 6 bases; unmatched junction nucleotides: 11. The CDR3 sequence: CASSLASSGSAGANEQFF. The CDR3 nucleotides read TGTGCCAGCAGCTTAGCGTCTAGCGGGAGTGCGGGGGCCAATGAGCAGTTCTTC.

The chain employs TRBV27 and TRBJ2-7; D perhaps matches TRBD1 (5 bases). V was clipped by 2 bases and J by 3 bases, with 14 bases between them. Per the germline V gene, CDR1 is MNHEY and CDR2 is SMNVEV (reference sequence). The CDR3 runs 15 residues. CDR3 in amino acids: CASSLTGPSIYEQYF. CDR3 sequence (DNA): TGTGCCAGCAGTTTAACAGGACCCTCTATCTACGAGCAGTACTTC.

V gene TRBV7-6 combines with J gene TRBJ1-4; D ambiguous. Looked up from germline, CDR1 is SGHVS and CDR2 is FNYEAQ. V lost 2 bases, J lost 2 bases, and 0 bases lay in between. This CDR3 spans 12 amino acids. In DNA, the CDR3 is TGTGCCAGCAGCTTAACTAATGAAAAACTGTTTTTT. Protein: CASSLTNEKLFF. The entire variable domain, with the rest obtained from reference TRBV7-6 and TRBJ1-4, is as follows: GAGVSQSPRYKVTKRGQDVALRCDPISGHVSLYWYRQALGQGPEFLTYFNYEAQQDKSGLPNDRFSAERPEGSISTLTIQRTEQRDSAMYRCASSLTNEKLFFGSGTQLSVL.

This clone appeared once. CDR3 amino acids: CASSPRLGDEQFF. The DNA of the CDR3 is TGTGCCAGCAGCCCCAGACTAGGCGATGAGCAGTTCTTC. This chain joins TRBV7-9 and TRBJ2-1, with D tentatively TRBD2 (6 bases). This CDR3 has 13 amino acids. Trimming cost V 5 bases and J 8 bases, with 13 bases left between them. Germline V gene lookup returns CDR1 SEHNR and CDR2 FQNEAQ (reference sequence). The full variable domain, rest sourced from reference TRBV7-9 and TRBJ2-1, is DTGVSQNPRHKITKRGQNVTFRCDPISEHNRLYWYRQTLGQGPEFLTYFQNEAQLEKSRLLSDRFSAERPKGSFSTLEIQRTEQGDSAMYLCASSPRLGDEQFFGPGTRLTVL.

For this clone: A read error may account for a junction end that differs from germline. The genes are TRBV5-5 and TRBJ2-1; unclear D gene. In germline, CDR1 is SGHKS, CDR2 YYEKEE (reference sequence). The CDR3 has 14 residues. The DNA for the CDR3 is TGTGCCAGCAGCTTGGGGCAGGTTTACAACGAGCAGTTCTTC. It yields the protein CASSLGQVYNEQFF. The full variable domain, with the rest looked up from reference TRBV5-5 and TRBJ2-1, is DAGVTQSPTHLIKTRGQQVTLRCSPISGHKSVSWYQQVLGQGPQFIFQYYEKEERGRGNFPDRFSARQFPNYSSELNVNALLLGDSALYLCASSLGQVYNEQFFGPGTRLTVL.

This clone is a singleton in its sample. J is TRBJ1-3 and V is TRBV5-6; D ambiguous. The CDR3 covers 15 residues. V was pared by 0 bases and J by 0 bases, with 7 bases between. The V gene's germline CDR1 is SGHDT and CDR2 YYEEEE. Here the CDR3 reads CASSLVGSSGNTIYF. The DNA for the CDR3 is TGTGCCAGCAGCTTGGTCGGGAGCTCTGGAAACACCATATATTTT. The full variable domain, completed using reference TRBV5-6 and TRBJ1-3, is DAGVTQSPTHLIKTRGQQVTLRCSPKSGHDTVSWYQQALGQGPQFIFQYYEEEERQRGNFPDRFSGHQFPNYSSELNVNALLLGDSALYLCASSLVGSSGNTIYFGEGSWLTVV.

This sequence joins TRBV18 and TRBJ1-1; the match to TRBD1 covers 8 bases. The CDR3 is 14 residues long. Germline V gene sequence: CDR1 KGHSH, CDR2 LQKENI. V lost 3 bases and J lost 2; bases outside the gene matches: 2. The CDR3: CASSPTGVNTEAFF. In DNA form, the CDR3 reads TGTGCCAGCTCACCGACAGGGGTAAACACTGAAGCTTTCTTT. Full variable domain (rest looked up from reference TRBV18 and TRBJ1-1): NAGVMQNPRHLVRRRGQEARLRCSPMKGHSHVYWYRQLPEEGLKFMVYLQKENIIDESGMPKERFSAEFPKEGPSILRIQQVVRGDSAAYFCASSPTGVNTEAFFGQGTRLTVV.

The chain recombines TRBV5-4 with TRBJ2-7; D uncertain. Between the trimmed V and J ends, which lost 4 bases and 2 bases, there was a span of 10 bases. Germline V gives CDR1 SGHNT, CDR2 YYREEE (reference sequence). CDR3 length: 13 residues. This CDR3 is CASSTSPTYEQYF. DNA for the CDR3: TGTGCCAGCAGCACAAGTCCTACCTACGAGCAGTACTTC.

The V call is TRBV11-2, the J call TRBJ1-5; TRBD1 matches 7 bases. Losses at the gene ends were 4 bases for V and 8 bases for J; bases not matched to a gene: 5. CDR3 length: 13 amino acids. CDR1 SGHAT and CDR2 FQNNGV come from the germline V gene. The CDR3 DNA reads TGTGCCAGCAGCTCAGTGACAGGGAAGCCCCAGCATTTT. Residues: CASSSVTGKPQHF.

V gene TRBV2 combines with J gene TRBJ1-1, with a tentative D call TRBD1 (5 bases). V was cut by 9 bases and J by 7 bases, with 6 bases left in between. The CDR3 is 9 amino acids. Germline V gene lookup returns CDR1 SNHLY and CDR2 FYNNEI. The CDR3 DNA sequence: TGTGCCAGAGGGGTTGAAGCTTTCTTT. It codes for CARGVEAFF.

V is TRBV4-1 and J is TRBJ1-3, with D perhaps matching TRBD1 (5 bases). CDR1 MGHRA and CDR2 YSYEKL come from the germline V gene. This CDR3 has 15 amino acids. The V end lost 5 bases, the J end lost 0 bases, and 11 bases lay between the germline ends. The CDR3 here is CASSLLGVSGNTIYF. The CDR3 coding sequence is TGCGCCAGCAGCTTGTTGGGGGTCTCTGGAAACACCATATATTTT.

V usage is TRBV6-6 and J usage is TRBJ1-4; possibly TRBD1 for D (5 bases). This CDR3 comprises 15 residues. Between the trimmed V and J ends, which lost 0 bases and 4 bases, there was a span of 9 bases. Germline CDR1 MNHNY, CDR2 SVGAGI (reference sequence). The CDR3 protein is CASSYSGRDNEKLFF. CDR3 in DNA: TGTGCCAGCAGTTACTCTGGCAGGGATAATGAAAAACTGTTTTTT.

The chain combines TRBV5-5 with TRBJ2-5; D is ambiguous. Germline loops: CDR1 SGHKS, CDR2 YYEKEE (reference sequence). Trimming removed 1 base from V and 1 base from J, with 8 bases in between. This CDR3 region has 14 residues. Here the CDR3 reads CASSLLTAQETQYF. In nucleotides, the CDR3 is TGTGCCAGCAGCTTGCTCACAGCCCAAGAGACCCAGTACTTC.

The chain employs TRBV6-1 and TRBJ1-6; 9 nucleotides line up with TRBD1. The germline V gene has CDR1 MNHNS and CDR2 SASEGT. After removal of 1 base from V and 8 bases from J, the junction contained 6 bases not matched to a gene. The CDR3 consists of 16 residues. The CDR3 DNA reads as TGTGCCAGCAGTGAAGAACAGGGGGCCCCGTATTCACCCCTCCACTTT. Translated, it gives CASSEEQGAPYSPLHF.

In nucleotides, the CDR3 is TGTGCCAGCAGGCTTCCGGGACAGAACACTGAAGCTTTCTTT. Translated, it gives CASRLPGQNTEAFF. The chain couples TRBV6-5 to TRBJ1-1; perhaps TRBD1 as D (6 bases). This CDR3 contains 14 residues. Germline V lookup: CDR1 MNHEY, CDR2 SVGAGI. V lost 6 bases and J lost 1, with 12 bases in between.

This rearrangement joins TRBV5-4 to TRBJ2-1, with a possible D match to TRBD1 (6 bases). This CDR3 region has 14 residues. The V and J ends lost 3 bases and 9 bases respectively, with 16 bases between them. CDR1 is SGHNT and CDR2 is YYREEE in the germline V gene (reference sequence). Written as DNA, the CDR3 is TGTGCCAGCAGCTCAACCGGGACAAAGATTGAGCAGTTCTTC. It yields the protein CASSSTGTKIEQFF.